What follows are 9 T cell receptor beta chains derived from one specimen sequenced in a study of human T cells and chemical hapten exposure. Specified time point: patch test 1, 2 weeks after DPC sensitization. Treatment defined: therapeutic diphenylcyclopropenone sensitization with weekly scalp DPC. TCRdb independently ran MiXCR on the RACE reads; one entry per CDR3 protein. This table has 80,000 to 95,000 distinct CDR3 sequences, around 10% appearing once. The specimen comprised whole blood, sampled in connection with sensitization to the hapten diphenylcyclopropenone (DPC). The receptors shown here come from a woman in her forties or fifties with alopecia areata. Some clones in this sample may be carry-over from other donors' samples.

This rearrangement joins TRBV10-3 to TRBJ2-2; 7 nucleotides line up with TRBD2. This CDR3 comprises 15 residues. The V and J ends lost 0 bases and 4 bases, in that order; junction bases with no gene match: 2. Germline assignment: CDR1 ENHRY and CDR2 SYGVKD. The CDR3 spells CAISESWTSTGELFF. CDR3 sequence (DNA): TGTGCCATCAGTGAGTCCTGGACTAGCACCGGGGAGCTGTTTTTT.

This clonotype turned up a few times. This chain connects TRBV5-4 to TRBJ2-3; 8 nucleotides match TRBD1. The CDR3 sequence is 16 residues long. Looked up from germline, CDR1 is SGHNT and CDR2 is YYREEE (reference sequence). V lost 4 bases to trimming and J lost 1 base; unmatched junction nucleotides: 8. This CDR3 is CASSLNRGYGTDTQYF. The CDR3, as DNA: TGTGCCAGCAGCCTTAACAGGGGGTATGGCACAGATACGCAGTATTTT.

The chain carries TRBV18 and TRBJ2-2, with D possibly called TRBD1 or TRBD2 (6 bases each). V lost 3 bases to trimming and J lost 3 bases, with 11 bases between them. From germline, CDR1 is KGHSH and CDR2 LQKENI. The length of the CDR3 is 15 residues. DNA of the CDR3: TGTGCCAGCTCACCCGGAGGGGGATACACCGGGGAGCTGTTTTTT. This translates into CASSPGGGYTGELFF.

This clonotype has just a few counts. The chain links TRBV5-8 to TRBJ1-5; D gene uncertain. Trimming left V 2 bases short and J 3 bases short, with 9 bases between. CDR3 size: 14 residues. Germline V CDR1 and CDR2: SGHTS, YDEGEE. CDR3 coding DNA: TGTGCCAGCAGCTTTCGCAGAGCCAATCAGCCCCAGCATTTT. Translating gives CASSFRRANQPQHF.

DNA for the CDR3: TGTGCCAGCAGCCACGGGACAGGGGGAAGCACAGATACGCAGTATTTT. Its protein product is CASSHGTGGSTDTQYF. The chain uses TRBV14 and TRBJ2-3, with 11 positions matching TRBD1. This CDR3 region has 16 residues. Trimming at V came to 3 bases and at J to 0 bases, leaving 2 bases not matched to a gene. CDR1 is SGHDN and CDR2 is FVKESK in the germline V gene.

DNA for the CDR3: TGTGCCAGCAGCCAAGATATCAGGGTGAATCCGAGCACAGATACGCAGTATTTT. It yields the protein CASSQDIRVNPSTDTQYF. The chain uses TRBV3-1 and TRBJ2-3; maybe TRBD1 (5 bases). The germline V gene encodes CDR1 LGHDT and CDR2 YNNKEL (reference sequence). V lost 0 bases and J 0 bases, leaving 16 bases between the germline ends. This CDR3 has 18 amino acids.

This clonotype has only a few counts. The chain is built from TRBV6-5 and TRBJ2-1, with D possibly being TRBD1 (6 bases). V lost 9 bases, J lost 3 bases, and 18 bases lay in between. The CDR3 consists of 15 residues. CDR1 is MNHEY, CDR2 SVGAGI, per germline. CDR3 DNA: TGTGCCAGTCAACAGGGATGGAGAAACTACAATGAGCAGTTCTTC. This translates into CASQQGWRNYNEQFF.

This clonotype was observed a few times. The chain employs TRBV25-1 and TRBJ1-5, with D hard to call. This CDR3 is 14 amino acids long. V was trimmed by 1 base and J by 6 bases, leaving 10 bases between them. The V gene's germline CDR1 is MGHDK and CDR2 SYGVNS. This CDR3 reads CASSEWEGSQPQHF. CDR3 in DNA: TGTGCCAGCAGTGAATGGGAGGGCTCTCAGCCCCAGCATTTT.

This clonotype has at least ten counts. Written as DNA, the CDR3 is TGTGCCAGCAGCTTAGACCTACCCACCCTTTCCGGGACAGGGGGCAATCAGCCCCAGCATTTT. Amino acids: CASSLDLPTLSGTGGNQPQHF. The chain joins TRBV7-8 to TRBJ1-5, with 10 bases that match TRBD1. This CDR3 has 21 residues. Germline CDR1 is SGHVS and CDR2 is FQNEAQ. Trimming cost V 1 base and J 2 bases; bases outside gene matches: 17.